The entry below describes one TCR beta chain. Generated by immunoSEQ multiplex PCR, the TCRdb table keeps only in-frame clones and is missing some. The data contain 50,000 to 55,000 clones, over 75% of them seen just once; the ten biggest clones take up 1.5%. These data come from a study of OX40 agonist ivuxolimab in advanced cancers. V lost 4 bases and J lost 5, with 14 bases in between. The CDR3 covers 14 residues. CDR1 is SNHLY, CDR2 FYNNEI, per germline. The sample was CD4+ or CD8+ T cells sorted from blood, taken in a trial of the OX40 agonist ivuxolimab. The source of this sequence is an adult with an advanced solid tumor such as melanoma, head and neck, liver or kidney cancer. The chain recombines TRBV2 with TRBJ2-5, with D perhaps TRBD2 (6 bases). In DNA form, the CDR3 reads TGTGCCAGCAGTGGTAGCGGTGGGTTTGAGACCCAGTACTTC. Its protein product is CASSGSGGFETQYF. The full variable domain, completed using reference TRBV2 and TRBJ2-5, is EPEVTQTPSHQVTQMGQEVILRCVPISNHLYFYWYRQILGQKVEFLVSFYNNEISEKSEIFDDQFSVERPDGSNFTLKIRSTKLEDSAMYFCASSGSGGFETQYFGPGTRLLVL.